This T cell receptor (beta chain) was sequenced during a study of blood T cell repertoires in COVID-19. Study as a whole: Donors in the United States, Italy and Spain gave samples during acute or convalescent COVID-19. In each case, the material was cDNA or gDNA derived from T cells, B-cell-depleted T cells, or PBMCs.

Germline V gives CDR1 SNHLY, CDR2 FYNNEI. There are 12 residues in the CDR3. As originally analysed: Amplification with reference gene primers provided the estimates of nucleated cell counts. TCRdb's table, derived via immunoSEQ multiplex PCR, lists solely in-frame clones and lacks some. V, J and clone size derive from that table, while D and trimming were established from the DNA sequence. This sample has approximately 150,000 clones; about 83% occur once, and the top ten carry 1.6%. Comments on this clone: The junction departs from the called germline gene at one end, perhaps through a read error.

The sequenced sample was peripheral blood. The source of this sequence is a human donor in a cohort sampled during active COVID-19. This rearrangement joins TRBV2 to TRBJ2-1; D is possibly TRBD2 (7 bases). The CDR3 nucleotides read TGTGCCAGCAGTGCTTCTCGGGGGGCCCAACTCTTC. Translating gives CASSASRGAQLF.